A selection of T cell receptor beta chains follows, all from one sample in a study of graft-versus-host responses after intestinal transplantation. The method was immunoSEQ multiplex PCR; TCRdb's version includes in-frame clones alone and lacks a portion of them. Of thousands of clones listed, approximately 30% are singletons. This specimen was alloreactive CD8+ T cells from a mixed lymphocyte reaction culture, taken before transplantation. The receptors originated from a human patient who was an organ donor for intestinal transplantation. The CDR3 runs from the conserved cysteine through the conserved F or W. The order of the fields is J gene, clone size, V gene, D gene, CDR3 protein, CDR3 DNA. D genes are given only for firm matches. For some rows the clone size is stated as once, few or many, or as a class when expanded; others skip it.

TRBJ2-1 | medium-sized | TRBV4-3 | . | CASSQDVAFYNEQFF | TGCGCCAGCAGCCAAGATGTAGCTTTCTACAATGAGCAGTTCTTC
TRBJ2-3 | . | TRBV5-1 | . | CASSSDRYTDTQYF | TGCGCCAGCAGCTCGGACAGATACACAGATACGCAGTATTTT
TRBJ2-3 | . | TRBV27 | TRBD2 | CASSLLTSGGSTDTQYF | TGTGCCAGCAGTTTGCTGACTAGCGGGGGGAGCACAGATACGCAGTATTTT
TRBJ2-7 | . | TRBV5-4 | . | CASSFRGEQYF | TGTGCCAGCAGCTTTCGCGGGGAGCAGTACTTC
TRBJ2-7 | . | TRBV9 | TRBD2 | CASSALAGGDEQYF | TGTGCCAGCAGCGCCCTAGCGGGAGGGGACGAGCAGTACTTC
TRBJ2-3 | . | TRBV5-1 | TRBD1 | CASSLVDRPKTQYF | TGCGCCAGCAGCTTGGTGGACAGGCCGAAAACGCAGTATTTT
TRBJ2-3 | . | TRBV2 | TRBD2 | CASSGLAGGYTDTQYF | TGTGCCAGCAGTGGTTTAGCGGGGGGGTACACAGATACGCAGTATTTT
TRBJ1-1 | once | TRBV23-1 | TRBD1 | CASSLRQGAMGTEAFF | TGCGCCAGCAGTCTTCGGCAGGGGGCGATGGGCACTGAAGCTTTCTTT
TRBJ2-7 | few | TRBV27 | . | CASSLTGSYEQYF | TGTGCCAGCAGTTTAACTGGTTCTTACGAGCAGTACTTC
TRBJ2-1 | . | TRBV4-3 | . | CASSLGLLSYNEQFF | TGCGCCAGCAGCTTGGGACTTCTCTCCTACAATGAGCAGTTCTTC
TRBJ2-2 | . | TRBV15 | TRBD1 | CATSRGDRGGTGELFF | TGTGCCACCAGCAGGGGGGACAGGGGTGGCACCGGGGAGCTGTTTTTT
TRBJ1-1 | . | TRBV6-6 | . | CASSPLVPGDEAFF | TGTGCCAGCAGTCCTCTAGTCCCGGGGGACGAAGCTTTCTTT
TRBJ2-6 | few | TRBV7-8 | . | CASSWGPGANVLTF | TGTGCCAGCAGCTGGGGGCCTGGGGCCAACGTCCTGACTTTC
TRBJ1-4 | medium-sized | TRBV13 | . | CASSLGGPATNEKLFF | TGTGCCAGCAGCCTGGGGGGACCAGCAACTAATGAAAAACTGTTTTTT
TRBJ2-2 | few | TRBV4-2 | TRBD2 | CASSQDRKGLAYAGELFF | TGTGCCAGCAGCCAAGATAGGAAGGGACTAGCGTACGCCGGGGAGCTGTTTTTT
TRBJ1-2 | . | TRBV6-5 | . | CASSYEWGDGYTF | TGTGCCAGCAGTTATGAATGGGGGGATGGCTACACCTTC
TRBJ2-7 | . | TRBV7-9 | TRBD2 | CASSATSGGADLNEQYF | TGTGCCAGCAGCGCGACTAGCGGGGGGGCCGATCTCAACGAGCAGTACTTC
TRBJ1-4 | . | TRBV27 | TRBD1 | CASSPQGYPNEKLFF | TGTGCCAGCAGTCCACAGGGGTACCCGAATGAAAAACTGTTTTTT
TRBJ2-7 | . | TRBV7-3 | . | CASRPVGGQSYSYEQYF | TGTGCCAGCAGGCCTGTGGGGGGACAGAGCTACTCCTACGAGCAGTACTTC
TRBJ2-1 | few | TRBV18 | . | CASSGRGGLSSYNEQFF | TGTGCCAGCTCAGGTCGAGGCGGTCTAAGCTCCTACAATGAGCAGTTCTTC
TRBJ1-2 | few | TRBV5-5 | . | CASSFRRGYGYTF | TGTGCCAGCAGCTTCCGCAGGGGCTATGGCTACACCTTC
TRBJ1-2 | . | TRBV6-1 | . | CASSPDRSYGYTF | TGTGCCAGCAGTCCCGACAGGAGCTATGGCTACACCTTC
TRBJ2-7 | . | TRBV27 | . | CASRTLSEQYF | TGTGCCAGCAGGACACTGAGCGAGCAGTACTTC
TRBJ2-7 | medium-sized | TRBV7-9 | . | CASSSRVLGAYEQYF | TGTGCCAGCAGCTCCCGCGTTTTGGGAGCTTACGAGCAGTACTTC
TRBJ2-5 | . | TRBV5-1 | TRBD2 | CASSLAVNEETQYF | TGCGCCAGCAGTCTAGCGGTAAACGAAGAGACCCAGTACTTC
TRBJ1-2 | medium-sized | TRBV7-8 | TRBD1 | CASSPGTGVYGYTF | TGTGCCAGCAGCCCGGGGACAGGCGTTTATGGCTACACCTTC
TRBJ2-7 | . | TRBV5-1 | TRBD1 | CASSLRTGRYEQYF | TGCGCCAGCAGCCTGCGGACAGGCCGTTACGAGCAGTACTTC
TRBJ2-3 | . | TRBV5-1 | . | CASSLADSNTDTQYF | TGCGCCAGCAGCTTGGCCGACAGTAACACAGATACGCAGTATTTT
TRBJ2-1 | . | TRBV11-2 | . | CASSLDHGYSYNEQFF | TGTGCCAGCAGCTTAGATCACGGGTACTCCTACAATGAGCAGTTCTTC
TRBJ2-5 | few | TRBV27 | . | CASSFGSGETQYF | TGTGCCAGCAGTTTTGGTAGCGGAGAGACCCAGTACTTC
TRBJ2-5 | . | TRBV6-6 | TRBD2 | CASSYNGGAVETQYF | TGTGCCAGCAGTTACAACGGGGGGGCCGTGGAGACCCAGTACTTC
TRBJ1-5 | . | TRBV27 | . | CASSWLLNQPQHF | TGTGCCAGCAGTTGGCTGCTTAATCAGCCCCAGCATTTT
TRBJ2-4 | few | TRBV18 | . | CASSPRHKNIQYF | TGTGCCAGCTCACCCAGGCATAAAAACATTCAGTACTTC
TRBJ2-7 | . | TRBV9 | TRBD1 | CASSIDRGDEQYF | TGTGCCAGCAGCATCGACAGGGGAGACGAGCAGTACTTC
TRBJ2-1 | large | TRBV5-6 | . | CASSFISDEQFF | TGTGCCAGCAGCTTTATCAGTGATGAGCAGTTCTTC
TRBJ2-2 | few | TRBV9 | TRBD2 | CASSPGLAGATGELFF | TGTGCCAGCAGCCCCGGACTAGCGGGGGCCACCGGGGAGCTGTTTTTT
TRBJ2-5 | . | TRBV4-1 | . | CASSLQVRQTQYF | TGCGCCAGCAGCCTGCAGGTCCGGCAGACCCAGTACTTC